Presented here are 4 T cell receptor beta chains from one specimen sequenced in a study of blood T cell repertoires in COVID-19. The repertoire was sequenced with immunoSEQ multiplex PCR; TCRdb's copy has only in-frame clones and lacks some. Of about 410,000 clones listed, more than 80% are singletons. Material: peripheral blood. The receptors shown here come from a woman between 25 and 40 years old with active or convalescent COVID-19.

The chain recombines TRBV2 with TRBJ1-4; D possibly corresponds to TRBD1 (6 bases). Trimming left V 4 bases short and J 6 bases short, with 9 bases between. Germline-derived CDR1 and CDR2 are SNHLY and FYNNEI. This CDR3 is built from 13 residues. For the CDR3, the DNA is TGTGCCAGCAGTGCAGGGGTGGATGAAAAACTGTTTTTT. Translation: CASSAGVDEKLFF.

This chain connects TRBV15 to TRBJ1-1; no definite D call. Between the trimmed V and J ends, which lost 5 bases and 0 bases, there was a span of 7 bases. The CDR3 extends over 13 amino acids. The germline gives CDR1 LNHNV, CDR2 YYDKDF (reference sequence). The DNA for the CDR3 is TGTGCCACCAGCCGGTTGATGAACACTGAAGCTTTCTTT. Translating it yields CATSRLMNTEAFF.

The chain recombines TRBV5-4 with TRBJ1-1; D gene unclear. V was trimmed by 2 bases and J by 3 bases, leaving 17 bases between them. Germline V gene data show CDR1 as SGHNT and CDR2 as YYREEE (reference sequence). The CDR3 contains 16 residues. The CDR3 loop reads CASSLAQKGRDTEAFF. CDR3 nucleotide sequence: TGTGCCAGCAGCTTAGCCCAGAAAGGGCGGGACACTGAAGCTTTCTTT.

V gene TRBV5-1 combines with J gene TRBJ2-3; a possible D gene is TRBD2 (6 bases). The CDR3 totals 16 residues. With 0 bases removed from V and 3 bases from J, the gap between germline ends came to 14 bases. Germline lookup yields CDR1 SGHRS and CDR2 YFSETQ. CDR3 residues: CASSLDRRAGTDTQYF. CDR3 sequence (DNA): TGCGCCAGCAGCTTGGACAGACGGGCGGGGACAGATACGCAGTATTTT.